Shown below are 10 T cell receptor beta chains from a single sample sequenced in a study of cytomegalovirus exposure and HLA in healthy donors. Amplification used 60 Vbeta primers and 13 Jbeta primers. Some clones are missing from TCRdb's copy, which holds only in-frame ones; the method was immunoSEQ multiplex PCR. Found here are under 150,000 clones, approximately 80% of them singletons; the top ten hold approximately 1.7%. Sequencing was done on a sample of PBMCs. These TCRs come from a woman between 40 and 50 years old in good health and CMV-seronegative.

The chain employs TRBV5-1 and TRBJ1-2; 9 bases are shared with TRBD1. Germline V gives CDR1 SGHRS, CDR2 YFSETQ. Losses at the gene ends were 0 bases for V and 5 bases for J; bases not matched to a gene: 11. The CDR3 sequence is 17 residues long. The CDR3 region has the DNA TGCGCCAGCAGCTTGGCTCCCCCGGGACAGGGACTATATGGCTACACCTTC. Protein product: CASSLAPPGQGLYGYTF.

This chain uses TRBV27 with TRBJ2-3; TRBD2 agrees at 11 bases. V lost 7 bases and J lost 1; bases outside the gene matches: 13. The CDR3 covers 18 residues. The germline V gene encodes CDR1 MNHEY and CDR2 SMNVEV (reference sequence). The CDR3 here is CASTYSGGARLGTDTQYF. CDR3 nucleotide sequence: TGTGCCAGCACCTATAGCGGGGGGGCCCGGTTGGGCACAGATACGCAGTATTTT.

The chain combines TRBV6-1 with TRBJ2-3, with TRBD2 identical over 7 bases. Germline V gene lookup returns CDR1 MNHNS and CDR2 SASEGT. V shed 8 bases, J shed 2 bases, and the junction held 10 bases outside the gene matches. The CDR3 length is 15 residues. CDR3 sequence (DNA): TGTGCCAGCCCGGAGGGGAGGGCCCTCACAGATACGCAGTATTTT. Protein: CASPEGRALTDTQYF.

The sample holds a few counts of this clone. The chain recombines TRBV28 with TRBJ1-4; no clear D. The CDR3 totals 14 residues. Germline V lookup: CDR1 MDHEN, CDR2 SYDVKM. V gave up 6 bases and J gave up 0 bases, with 8 bases separating them. The CDR3 is CASRRGATNEKLFF. CDR3 coding DNA: TGTGCCAGCAGGAGAGGCGCAACTAATGAAAAACTGTTTTTT.

This chain joins TRBV14 and TRBJ2-1, with 12 bases identical to TRBD2. CDR1 and CDR2 from the germline V gene are SGHDN and FVKESK. Losses at the gene ends were 1 base for V and 7 bases for J; bases not matched to a gene: 11. The CDR3 totals 18 residues. CDR3 loop: CASSQAARLAGESNEQFF. The DNA for the CDR3 is TGTGCCAGCAGCCAAGCGGCGCGACTAGCGGGAGAAAGTAATGAGCAGTTCTTC.

J is TRBJ2-3 and V is TRBV5-1; 9 nucleotides line up with TRBD2. Germline V gene sequence: CDR1 SGHRS, CDR2 YFSETQ. V was pared by 0 bases and J by 4 bases, with 9 bases of the junction left unmatched. The CDR3 has 17 amino acids. CDR3 region: CASSLVMTSGRSDTQYF. The CDR3 DNA is TGCGCCAGCAGCTTGGTAATGACTAGCGGCCGTTCAGATACGCAGTATTTT.

This clone was counted at least ten times. The chain is built from TRBV4-2 and TRBJ1-2; D uncertain. This CDR3 has 14 amino acids. Germline CDR1 is LGHNA and CDR2 is YNFKEQ. Trimming shortened V by 0 bases and J by 6 bases, and 11 bases separated the two germline ends. DNA for the CDR3: TGTGCCAGCAGCCAAGAGTTAGGGAGGGATGGCTACACCTTC. Protein sequence: CASSQELGRDGYTF.

The chain is built from TRBV19 and TRBJ2-1; a possible D gene is TRBD2 (5 bases). Germline V lookup: CDR1 LNHDA, CDR2 SQIVND (reference sequence). This CDR3 has 13 residues. The ends were cut back, 7 bases at V and 7 bases at J, with 14 bases in the middle. The CDR3 DNA reads TGTGCCAGTACTCCGGCAAGCGGTAATGAGCAGTTCTTC. This sequence encodes CASTPASGNEQFF. Together with reference TRBV19 and TRBJ2-1, the CDR3 gives the full variable domain: DGGITQSPKYLFRKEGQNVTLSCEQNLNHDAMYWYRQDPGQGLRLIYYSQIVNDFQKGDIAEGYSVSREKKESFPLTVTSAQKNPTAFYLCASTPASGNEQFFGPGTRLTVL.

The chain uses TRBV27 and TRBJ2-7, with D maybe TRBD1 (6 bases). The CDR3 sequence is 13 residues long. Deletions cut 3 bases from V and 7 bases from J, with 13 bases between. Germline V CDR1 and CDR2: MNHEY, SMNVEV (reference sequence). The CDR3 spells CASSFGQRGEQYF. CDR3 DNA: TGTGCCAGCAGTTTCGGCCAAAGGGGGGAGCAGTACTTC.

The chain joins TRBV5-6 to TRBJ1-2; D is possibly TRBD1 (6 bases). There are 13 residues in the CDR3. Germline V gene data show CDR1 as SGHDT and CDR2 as YYEEEE. Trimming left V 2 bases short and J 7 bases short, with 12 bases between. CDR3 sequence (DNA): TGTGCCAGCAGCTTTTCGCGGGGGCTTGGCTACACCTTC. Its protein is CASSFSRGLGYTF.